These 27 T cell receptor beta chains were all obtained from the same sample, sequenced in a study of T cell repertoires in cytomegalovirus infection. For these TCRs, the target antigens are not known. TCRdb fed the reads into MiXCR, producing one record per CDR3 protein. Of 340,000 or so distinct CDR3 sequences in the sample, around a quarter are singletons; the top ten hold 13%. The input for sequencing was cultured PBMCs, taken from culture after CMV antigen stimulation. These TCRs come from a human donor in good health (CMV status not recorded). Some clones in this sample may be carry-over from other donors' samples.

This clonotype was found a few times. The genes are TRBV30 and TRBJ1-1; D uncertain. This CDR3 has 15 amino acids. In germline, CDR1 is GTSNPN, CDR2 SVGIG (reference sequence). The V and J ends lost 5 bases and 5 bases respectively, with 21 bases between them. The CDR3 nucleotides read TGTGCCTGGGCTCCTTCAAGACCATTAAAAACTGAAGCTTTCTTT. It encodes CAWAPSRPLKTEAFF. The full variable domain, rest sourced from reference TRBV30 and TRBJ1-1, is SQTIHQWPATLVQPVGSPLSLECTVEGTSNPNLYWYRQAAGRGLQLLFYSVGIGQISSEVPQNLSASRPQDRQFILSSKKLLLSDSGFYLCAWAPSRPLKTEAFFGQGTRLTVV.

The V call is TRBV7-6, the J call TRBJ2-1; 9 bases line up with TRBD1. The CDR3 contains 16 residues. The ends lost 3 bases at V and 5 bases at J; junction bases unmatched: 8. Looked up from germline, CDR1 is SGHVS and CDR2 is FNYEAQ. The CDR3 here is CASSLSTGGFDNEQFF. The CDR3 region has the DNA TGTGCCAGCAGCTTGAGTACAGGGGGCTTTGACAATGAGCAGTTCTTC.

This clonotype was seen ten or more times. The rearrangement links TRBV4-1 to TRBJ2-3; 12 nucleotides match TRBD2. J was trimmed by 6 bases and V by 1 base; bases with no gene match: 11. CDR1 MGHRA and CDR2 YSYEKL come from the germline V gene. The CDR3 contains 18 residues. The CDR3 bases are TGCGCCAGCAGCCAAGTCCCGTTACTAGCGGGAGGAACGGATACGCAGTATTTT. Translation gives CASSQVPLLAGGTDTQYF.

CDR3 coding DNA: TGTGCCAGCAGACTAGCGGGGGCTCACAATGAGCAGTTCTTC. Amino acid sequence: CASRLAGAHNEQFF. The chain is built from TRBV12-3 or TRBV12-4 and TRBJ2-1, with 11 bases that match TRBD2. V trimming: 6 bases; J trimming: 5 bases; junction bases outside the gene matches: 3. CDR3 length equals 14 residues.

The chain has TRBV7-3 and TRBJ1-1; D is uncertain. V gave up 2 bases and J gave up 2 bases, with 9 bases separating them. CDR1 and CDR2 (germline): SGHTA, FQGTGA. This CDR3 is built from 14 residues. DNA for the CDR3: TGTGCCAGCAGCTTATCCCCAGCCAACACTGAAGCTTTCTTT. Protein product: CASSLSPANTEAFF.

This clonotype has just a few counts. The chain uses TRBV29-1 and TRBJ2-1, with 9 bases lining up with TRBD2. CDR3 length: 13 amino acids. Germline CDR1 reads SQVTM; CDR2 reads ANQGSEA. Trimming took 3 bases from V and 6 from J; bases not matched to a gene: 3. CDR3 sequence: CSVESGRSNEQFF. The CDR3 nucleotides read TGCAGCGTTGAGAGCGGGAGGAGCAATGAGCAGTTCTTC.

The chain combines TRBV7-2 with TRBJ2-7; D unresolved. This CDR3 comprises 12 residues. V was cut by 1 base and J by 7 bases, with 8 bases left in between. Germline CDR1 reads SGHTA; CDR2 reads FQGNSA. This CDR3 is CASSLDGGEQYV. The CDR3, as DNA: TGTGCCAGCAGCTTAGACGGCGGAGAGCAGTACGTC.

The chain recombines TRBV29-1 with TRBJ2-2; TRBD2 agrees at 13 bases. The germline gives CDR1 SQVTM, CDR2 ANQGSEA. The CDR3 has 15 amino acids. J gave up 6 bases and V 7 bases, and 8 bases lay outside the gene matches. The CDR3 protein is CSAWTSGRTAGELFF. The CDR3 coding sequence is TGCAGCGCCTGGACTAGCGGGAGAACGGCCGGGGAGCTGTTTTTT.

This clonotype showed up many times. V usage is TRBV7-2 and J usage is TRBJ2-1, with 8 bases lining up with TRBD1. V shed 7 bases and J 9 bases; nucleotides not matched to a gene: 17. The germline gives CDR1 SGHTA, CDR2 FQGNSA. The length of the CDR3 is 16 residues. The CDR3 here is CASTLGEYPGGGEQFF. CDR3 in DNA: TGTGCCAGCACCCTGGGGGAGTATCCAGGGGGCGGTGAGCAGTTCTTC.

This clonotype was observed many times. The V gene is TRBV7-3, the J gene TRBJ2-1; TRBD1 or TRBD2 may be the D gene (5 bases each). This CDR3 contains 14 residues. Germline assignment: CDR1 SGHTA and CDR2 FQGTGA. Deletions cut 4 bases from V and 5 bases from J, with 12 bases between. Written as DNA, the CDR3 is TGTGCCAGCAGCTCCCTCGGGGCTAACAATGAGCAGTTCTTC. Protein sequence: CASSSLGANNEQFF.

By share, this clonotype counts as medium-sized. In DNA, the CDR3 is TGTGCCAGCAGCCACCGAGGCAATGAGCAGTTCTTC. It yields the protein CASSHRGNEQFF. The genes are TRBV7-2 and TRBJ2-1, with D uncertain. The V gene's germline CDR1 is SGHTA and CDR2 FQGNSA. Trimming shortened V by 5 bases and J by 6 bases, and 8 bases separated the two germline ends. The CDR3 loop spans 12 amino acids.

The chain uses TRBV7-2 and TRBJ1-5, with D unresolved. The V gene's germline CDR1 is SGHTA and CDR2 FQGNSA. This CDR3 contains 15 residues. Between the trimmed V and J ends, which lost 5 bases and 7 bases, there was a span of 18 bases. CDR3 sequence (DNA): TGTGCCAGCAGCCCCACGCGGACGGCGGGACAGCCCCAGCATTTT. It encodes CASSPTRTAGQPQHF. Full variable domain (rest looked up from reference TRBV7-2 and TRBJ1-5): GAGVSQSPSNKVTEKGKDVELRCDPISGHTALYWYRQSLGQGLEFLIYFQGNSAPDKSGLPSDRFSAERTGGSVSTLTIQRTQQEDSAVYLCASSPTRTAGQPQHFGDGTRLSIL.

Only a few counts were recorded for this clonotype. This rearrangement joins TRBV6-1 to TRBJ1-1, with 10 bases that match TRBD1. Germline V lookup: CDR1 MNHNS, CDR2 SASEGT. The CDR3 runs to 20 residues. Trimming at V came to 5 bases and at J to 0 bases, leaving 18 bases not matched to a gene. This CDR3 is CASSTRPLGQGYSMNTEAFF. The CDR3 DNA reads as TGTGCCAGCAGTACACGTCCCTTGGGACAGGGGTATTCCATGAACACTGAAGCTTTCTTT.

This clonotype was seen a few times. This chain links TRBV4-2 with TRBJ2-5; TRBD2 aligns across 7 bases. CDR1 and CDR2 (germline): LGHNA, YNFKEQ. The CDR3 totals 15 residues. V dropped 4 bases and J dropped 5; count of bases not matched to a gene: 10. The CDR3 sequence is CASSRASGAGETQYF. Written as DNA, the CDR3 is TGTGCCAGCAGCCGAGCTAGCGGAGCGGGGGAGACCCAGTACTTC.

The CDR3 DNA reads as TGTGCCACCAGTGATTTGAACAGCTACAATGAGCAGTTCTTC. Its translation is CATSDLNSYNEQFF. The chain combines TRBV24-1 with TRBJ2-1, with no clear D. V lost 0 bases, J lost 3 bases, and 5 bases lay in between. In germline, CDR1 is KGHDR, CDR2 SFDVKD. This CDR3 contains 14 residues.

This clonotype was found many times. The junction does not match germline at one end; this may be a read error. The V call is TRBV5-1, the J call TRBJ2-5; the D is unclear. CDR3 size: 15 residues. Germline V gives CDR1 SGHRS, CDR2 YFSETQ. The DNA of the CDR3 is TGTGCCAGCAGCTTAGTAGCCGGAGTGGGGGAGACCCAGTACTTC. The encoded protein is CASSLVAGVGETQYF.

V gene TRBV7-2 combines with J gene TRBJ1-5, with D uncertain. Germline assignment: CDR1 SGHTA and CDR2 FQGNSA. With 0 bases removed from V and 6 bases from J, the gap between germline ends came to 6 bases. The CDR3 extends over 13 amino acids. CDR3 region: CASSLASGQPQHF. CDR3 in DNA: TGTGCCAGCAGCTTAGCGAGTGGTCAGCCCCAGCATTTT.

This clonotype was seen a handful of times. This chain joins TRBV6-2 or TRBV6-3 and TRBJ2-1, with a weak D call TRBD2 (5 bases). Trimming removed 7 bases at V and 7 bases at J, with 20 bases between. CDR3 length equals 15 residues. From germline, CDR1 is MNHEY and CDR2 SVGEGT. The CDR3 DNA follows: TGTGCCAGCATCCCCCTCGGACTCAACTCAAATGAGCAGTTCTTC. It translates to CASIPLGLNSNEQFF.

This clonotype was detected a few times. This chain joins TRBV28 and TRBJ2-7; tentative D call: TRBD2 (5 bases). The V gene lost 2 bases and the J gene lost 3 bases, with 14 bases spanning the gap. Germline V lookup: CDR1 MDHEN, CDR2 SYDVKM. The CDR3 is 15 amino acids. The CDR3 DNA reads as TGTGCCAGCAGTTTACGGCTAGCTGTAAACTACGAGCAGTACTTC. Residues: CASSLRLAVNYEQYF.

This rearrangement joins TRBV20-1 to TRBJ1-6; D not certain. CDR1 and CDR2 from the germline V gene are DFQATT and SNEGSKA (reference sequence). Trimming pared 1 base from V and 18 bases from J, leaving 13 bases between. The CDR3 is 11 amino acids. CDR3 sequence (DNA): TGCAGTGCTAGAGTAAGGAAATCGTACCACTTT. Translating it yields CSARVRKSYHF.

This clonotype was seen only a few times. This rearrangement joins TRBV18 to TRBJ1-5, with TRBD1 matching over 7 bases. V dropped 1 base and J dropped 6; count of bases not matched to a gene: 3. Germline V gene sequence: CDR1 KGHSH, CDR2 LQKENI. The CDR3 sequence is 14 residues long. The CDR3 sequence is CASSPREGAQPQHF. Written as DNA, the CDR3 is TGTGCCAGCTCACCACGCGAGGGGGCTCAGCCCCAGCATTTT.

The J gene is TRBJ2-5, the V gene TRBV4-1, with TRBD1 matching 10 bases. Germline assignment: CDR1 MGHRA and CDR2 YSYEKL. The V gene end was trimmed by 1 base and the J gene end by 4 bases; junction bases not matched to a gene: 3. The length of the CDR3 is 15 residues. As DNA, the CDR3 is TGCGCCAGCAGCCAAGTTGGACAGGGGGGAGAGACCCAGTACTTC. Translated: CASSQVGQGGETQYF.

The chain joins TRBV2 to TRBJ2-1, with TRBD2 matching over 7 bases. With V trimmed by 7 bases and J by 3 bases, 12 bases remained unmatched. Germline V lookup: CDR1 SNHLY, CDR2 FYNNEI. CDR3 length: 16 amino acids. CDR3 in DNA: TGTGCCAGCAATACCTTGCGGCTAGCGGACTACAATGAGCAGTTCTTC. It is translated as CASNTLRLADYNEQFF.

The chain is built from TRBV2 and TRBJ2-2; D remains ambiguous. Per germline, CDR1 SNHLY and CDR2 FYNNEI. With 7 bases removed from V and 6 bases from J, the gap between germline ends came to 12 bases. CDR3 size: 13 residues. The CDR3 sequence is CASTFSYSGELFF. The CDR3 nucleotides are TGTGCCAGCACCTTTTCATACTCCGGGGAGCTGTTTTTT.

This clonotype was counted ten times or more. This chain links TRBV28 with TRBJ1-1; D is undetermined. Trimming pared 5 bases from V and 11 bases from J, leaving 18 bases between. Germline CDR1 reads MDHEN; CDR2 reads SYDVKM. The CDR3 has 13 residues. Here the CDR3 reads CASSPLPATGAFF. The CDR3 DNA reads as TGTGCCAGCAGTCCGCTGCCAGCGACGGGGGCTTTCTTT.

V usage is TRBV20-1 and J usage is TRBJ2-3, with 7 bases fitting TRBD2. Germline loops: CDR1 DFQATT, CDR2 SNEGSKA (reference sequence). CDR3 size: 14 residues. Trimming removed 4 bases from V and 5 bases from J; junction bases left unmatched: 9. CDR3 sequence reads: CSAKIGRFGDTQYF. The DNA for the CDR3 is TGCAGTGCTAAAATCGGGAGGTTTGGAGATACGCAGTATTTT.

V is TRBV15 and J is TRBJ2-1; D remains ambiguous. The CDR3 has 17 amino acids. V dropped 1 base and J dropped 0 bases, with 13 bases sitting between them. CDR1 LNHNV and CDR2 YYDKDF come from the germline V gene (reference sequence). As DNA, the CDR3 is TGTGCCACCAGCAGAGGTTCCCTTCCGGGCTCCTACAATGAGCAGTTCTTC. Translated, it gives CATSRGSLPGSYNEQFF.